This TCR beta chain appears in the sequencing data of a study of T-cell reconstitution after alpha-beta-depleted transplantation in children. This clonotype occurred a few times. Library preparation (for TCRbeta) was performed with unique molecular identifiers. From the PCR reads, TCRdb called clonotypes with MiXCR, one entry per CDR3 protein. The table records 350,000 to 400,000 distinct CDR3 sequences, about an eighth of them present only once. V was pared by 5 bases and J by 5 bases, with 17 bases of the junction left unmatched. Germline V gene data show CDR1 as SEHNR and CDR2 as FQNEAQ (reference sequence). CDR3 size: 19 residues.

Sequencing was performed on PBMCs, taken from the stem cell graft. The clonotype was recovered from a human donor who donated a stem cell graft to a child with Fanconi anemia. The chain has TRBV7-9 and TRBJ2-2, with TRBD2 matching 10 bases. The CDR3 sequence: CASSPEASGGFLWTGELFF. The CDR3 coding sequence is TGTGCCAGCAGCCCAGAAGCTAGCGGGGGATTTCTATGGACCGGGGAGCTGTTTTTT.